One and the same sample provided the 8 T cell receptor beta chains below, sequenced in a study of cytomegalovirus exposure and HLA in healthy donors. Primers for the PCR totalled 60 Vbeta and 13 Jbeta. TCRdb's copy holds only in-frame clones and misses some; the assay was immunoSEQ multiplex PCR. The sample includes more than 110,000 clones, more than 7.5% seen only once; the top ten take less than 2%. Source material: PBMCs. These receptors all come from a man aged 45-65 years in good health and CMV-seronegative.

This clone was seen ten or more times. The V gene is TRBV18, the J gene TRBJ2-5; 9 bases agree with TRBD2. This CDR3 comprises 14 residues. Germline-derived CDR1 and CDR2 are KGHSH and LQKENI. V shed 6 bases and J 3 bases; nucleotides not matched to a gene: 5. This CDR3 is CASSRLAEKETQYF. CDR3 DNA: TGTGCCAGCTCTCGACTAGCGGAAAAAGAGACCCAGTACTTC.

This clone has just a few counts. V is TRBV15 and J is TRBJ2-7, with 7 nucleotides matching TRBD1. The CDR3 totals 15 residues. Germline CDR1 reads LNHNV; CDR2 reads YYDKDF (reference sequence). V shed 4 bases and J 2 bases; nucleotides not matched to a gene: 8. CDR3 DNA sequence: TGTGCCACCAGCAACGACAGGGCCCTCCCCTACGAGCAGTACTTC. This sequence encodes CATSNDRALPYEQYF.

This clone appeared a few times. CDR3 DNA: TGTGCCAGCAGTCCAGGGTACTATGAAGCTTTCTTT. It is translated as CASSPGYYEAFF. This chain links TRBV28 with TRBJ1-1, with a tentative D call TRBD1 (5 bases). Germline-derived CDR1 and CDR2 are MDHEN and SYDVKM. The CDR3 spans 12 residues. V lost 5 bases and J lost 7, with 11 bases in between.

The rearrangement joins TRBV11-3 to TRBJ1-2; 8 nucleotides line up with TRBD1. The CDR3 spans 12 residues. Germline V CDR1 and CDR2: SGHNT, YENEEA. Unmatched junction bases numbered 8, after V lost 3 bases and J lost 14 bases. The CDR3 DNA sequence: TGTGCCAGCAGCTTCCTAGGACAGGGACAAACCTTC. This codes for CASSFLGQGQTF.

This clone has a handful of counts. The V gene is TRBV6-6, the J gene TRBJ2-5, with 10 nucleotides matching TRBD2. Unmatched junction bases numbered 10, after V lost 7 bases and J lost 5 bases. The CDR3 is 15 residues long. Germline CDR1 MNHNY, CDR2 SVGAGI (reference sequence). CDR3 coding DNA: TGTGCCAGCAATCGACTAGCGGGTGCCGCGGAGACCCAGTACTTC. This gives the protein CASNRLAGAAETQYF.

The chain recombines TRBV2 with TRBJ1-2; D gene uncertain. This CDR3 has 14 amino acids. Germline V gene data show CDR1 as SNHLY and CDR2 as FYNNEI. Trimming took 6 bases from V and 4 from J, leaving 15 bases between them. The CDR3 coding sequence is TGTGCCAGCAGCGCCGATGAGGGCCTCTATGGCTACACCTTC. It yields the protein CASSADEGLYGYTF.

A few counts support this clone. The chain employs TRBV5-1 and TRBJ2-7, with D unresolved. Between the trimmed V and J ends, which lost 0 bases and 7 bases, there was a span of 11 bases. Germline CDR1 reads SGHRS; CDR2 reads YFSETQ. The CDR3 covers 13 residues. This CDR3 reads CASSLGARLEQYF. CDR3 nucleotides: TGCGCCAGCAGCTTGGGGGCACGCTTGGAGCAGTACTTC.

This chain links TRBV19 with TRBJ2-1; 7 positions agree with TRBD2. Germline CDR1 is LNHDA and CDR2 is SQIVND (reference sequence). CDR3 length equals 16 residues. Trimming took 2 bases from V and 9 from J; bases not matched to a gene: 13. CDR3: CASSIRAPPGGGEQFF. DNA for the CDR3: TGTGCCAGTAGTATAAGAGCGCCCCCTGGGGGGGGTGAGCAGTTCTTC.